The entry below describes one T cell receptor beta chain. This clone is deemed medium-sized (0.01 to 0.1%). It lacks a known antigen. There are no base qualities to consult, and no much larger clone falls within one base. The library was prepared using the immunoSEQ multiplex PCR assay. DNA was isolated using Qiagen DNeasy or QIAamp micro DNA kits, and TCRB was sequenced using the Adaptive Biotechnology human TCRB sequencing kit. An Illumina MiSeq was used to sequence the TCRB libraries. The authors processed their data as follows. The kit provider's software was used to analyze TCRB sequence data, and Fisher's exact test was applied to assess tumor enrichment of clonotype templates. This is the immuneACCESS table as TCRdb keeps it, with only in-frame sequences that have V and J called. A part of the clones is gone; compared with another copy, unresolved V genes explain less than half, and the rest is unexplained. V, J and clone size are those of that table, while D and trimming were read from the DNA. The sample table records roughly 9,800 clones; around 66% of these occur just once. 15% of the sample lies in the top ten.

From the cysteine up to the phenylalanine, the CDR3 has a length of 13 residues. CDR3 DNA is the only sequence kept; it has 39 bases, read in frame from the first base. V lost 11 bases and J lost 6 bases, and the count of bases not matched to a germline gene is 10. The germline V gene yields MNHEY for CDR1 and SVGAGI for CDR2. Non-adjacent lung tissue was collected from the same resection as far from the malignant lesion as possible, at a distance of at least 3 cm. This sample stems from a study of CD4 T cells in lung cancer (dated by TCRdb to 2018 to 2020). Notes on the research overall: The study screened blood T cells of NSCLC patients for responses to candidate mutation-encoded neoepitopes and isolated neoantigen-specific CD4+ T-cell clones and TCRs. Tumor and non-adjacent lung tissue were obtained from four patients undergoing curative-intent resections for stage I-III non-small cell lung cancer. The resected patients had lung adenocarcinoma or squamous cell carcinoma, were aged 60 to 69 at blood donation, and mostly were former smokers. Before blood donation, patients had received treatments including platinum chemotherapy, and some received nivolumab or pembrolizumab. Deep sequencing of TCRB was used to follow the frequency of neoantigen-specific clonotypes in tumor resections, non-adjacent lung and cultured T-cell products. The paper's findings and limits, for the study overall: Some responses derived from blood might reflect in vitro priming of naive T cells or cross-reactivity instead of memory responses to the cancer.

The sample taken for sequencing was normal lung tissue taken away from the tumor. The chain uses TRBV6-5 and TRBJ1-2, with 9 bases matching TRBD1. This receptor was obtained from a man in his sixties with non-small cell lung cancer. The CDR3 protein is CASSPTGGNGYTF. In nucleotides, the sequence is TGTGCCTCTTCCCCCACAGGGGGCAATGGCTACACCTTC.